Presented here are 32 T cell receptor beta chains from one specimen sequenced in a study of response to subunit inactivated influenza vaccine. From the RT-PCR reads, TCRdb called clonotypes with MiXCR, one entry per CDR3 protein. Counted here are some 480,000 distinct CDR3 sequences, around 9.9% occurring once; the ten biggest clones make up less than 15%. Material: PBMCs from blood, obtained 35 to 45 days after vaccination. The receptors originated from a man aged 45-65 years who received an inactivated influenza vaccine.

This chain connects TRBV4-3 to TRBJ2-5; unclear D gene. The ends were cut back, 0 bases at V and 5 bases at J, with 10 bases in the middle. Germline V CDR1 and CDR2: LGHNA, YSLEER. The CDR3 contains 14 residues. The CDR3 here is CASSQDPLGETQYF. CDR3 sequence (DNA): TGCGCCAGCAGCCAAGATCCACTCGGGGAGACCCAGTACTTC.

Notes on this clonotype: One base away lies a much larger clone, so this may be a sequencing read error. The CDR3 nucleotides are TGTGCCAGCAGTTGCCAGGAACTCTCTGGAAACACCATATATTTT. Its protein product is CASSCQELSGNTIYF. The chain recombines TRBV12-3 or TRBV12-4 with TRBJ1-3; no clear D gene. The CDR3 runs 15 residues. The germline V and J ends were trimmed by 4 bases and 0 bases, with 10 bases remaining between them.

This clonotype was detected many times. The chain links TRBV10-3 to TRBJ2-3; 10 nucleotides align to TRBD2. The germline V gene has CDR1 ENHRY and CDR2 SYGVKD. The trim removed 2 bases at V and 3 bases at J, leaving 5 bases unmatched. CDR3 length: 16 residues. The CDR3: CAISEGTSVGTDTQYF. The CDR3 DNA sequence: TGTGCCATCAGTGAGGGGACTAGCGTGGGGACAGATACGCAGTATTTT.

The chain joins TRBV25-1 to TRBJ2-7; D unresolved. The CDR3 consists of 14 residues. The V gene lost 3 bases and the J gene lost 0 bases, with 9 bases spanning the gap. Germline CDR1 MGHDK, CDR2 SYGVNS. This CDR3 reads CASSDHPYSYEQYF. In DNA, the CDR3 is TGTGCCAGCAGTGACCACCCCTACTCCTACGAGCAGTACTTC.

The gene calls are TRBV29-1 and TRBJ2-3, with D tentatively TRBD1 or TRBD2 (6 bases each). V lost 1 base, J lost 10 bases, and 15 bases lay in between. Germline CDR1 SQVTM, CDR2 ANQGSEA. The CDR3 loop spans 13 amino acids. CDR3 protein: CSVEGGARRAQYF. The CDR3 DNA follows: TGCAGCGTTGAAGGGGGGGCAAGGAGGGCGCAGTATTTT.

This clonotype was seen repeatedly, ten times or more. The chain employs TRBV7-9 and TRBJ2-4; 10 nucleotides agree with TRBD1. V gave up 4 bases and J gave up 3 bases; unmatched junction bases: 6. Germline V gene sequence: CDR1 SEHNR, CDR2 FQNEAQ (reference sequence). The CDR3 is 16 residues long. The CDR3 reads CASSWGDRGGKNIQYF. The CDR3, as DNA: TGTGCCAGCAGCTGGGGGGACAGGGGAGGCAAAAACATTCAGTACTTC. The whole variable domain, filled in from reference TRBV7-9 and TRBJ2-4, reads DTGVSQNPRHKITKRGQNVTFRCDPISEHNRLYWYRQTLGQGPEFLTYFQNEAQLEKSRLLSDRFSAERPKGSFSTLEIQRTEQGDSAMYLCASSWGDRGGKNIQYFGAGTRLSVL.

The V gene is TRBV5-1, the J gene TRBJ2-5, with 7 bases identical to TRBD1. The length of the CDR3 is 13 residues. V was clipped by 4 bases and J by 10 bases; unmatched bases: 10. Per the germline V gene, CDR1 is SGHRS and CDR2 is YFSETQ. The CDR3: CASSTGTDWGQYF. The CDR3 DNA sequence: TGCGCCAGCAGCACTGGGACAGATTGGGGCCAGTACTTC.

This clonotype was detected a few times. The chain employs TRBV20-1 and TRBJ2-3, with TRBD2 matching 13 bases. Germline CDR1 reads DFQATT; CDR2 reads SNEGSKA (reference sequence). This CDR3 has 16 residues. V lost 5 bases to trimming and J lost 6 bases; unmatched junction nucleotides: 11. This CDR3 reads CSARSGLAGPRDTQYF. CDR3 in DNA: TGCAGTGCTCGGTCGGGACTAGCGGGGCCGCGGGATACGCAGTATTTT.

This clonotype was seen at least ten times. The chain employs TRBV28 and TRBJ1-2; D unclear. The V gene lost 10 bases and the J gene lost 4 bases, with 10 bases spanning the gap. From germline, CDR1 is MDHEN and CDR2 SYDVKM. The CDR3 length is 11 residues. As DNA, the CDR3 is TGTGCCACCCGCGGTCTCTATGGCTACACCTTC. Its translation: CATRGLYGYTF.

This clonotype was counted at least ten times. The chain carries TRBV9 and TRBJ1-3; no clear D gene. This CDR3 is 15 amino acids long. Per germline, CDR1 SGDLS and CDR2 YYNGEE. V lost 1 base and J 0 bases, leaving 8 bases between the germline ends. CDR3 nucleotide sequence: TGTGCCAGCAGCGTAATGGGAGCCTCTGGAAACACCATATATTTT. This codes for CASSVMGASGNTIYF.

This clonotype was seen a few times. The chain couples TRBV7-9 to TRBJ2-2, with TRBD2 identical over 13 bases. This CDR3 is 16 amino acids long. Germline loops: CDR1 SEHNR, CDR2 FQNEAQ (reference sequence). Germline trimming cut 5 bases from V and 6 bases from J; bases unmatched to any gene: 6. In nucleotides, the CDR3 is TGTGCCAGCAGCCACGGGACTAGCGGGATCGCCGGGGAGCTGTTTTTT. Translating it yields CASSHGTSGIAGELFF.

This clonotype was counted only a few times. The gene calls are TRBV21-1 and TRBJ1-1; TRBD1 was called by the table and not checked on the DNA. TRBV21-1 is a listed pseudogene. The CDR3 totals 13 residues. Written as DNA, the CDR3 is TGTGCCAGCAGCATAGGAACAGGGCCTGAAGCTTTCTTT. Its translation: CASSIGTGPEAFF.

This clonotype was seen a few times. CDR3 coding DNA: TGTGCCAGCAGTCCCTATCGGGGAGGGACTAGCACAGATACGCAGTATTTT. It translates to CASSPYRGGTSTDTQYF. This chain connects TRBV12-3 or TRBV12-4 to TRBJ2-3; 7 bases line up with TRBD2. V lost 5 bases, J lost 0 bases, and 11 bases stayed unmatched. This CDR3 has 17 amino acids.

V is TRBV12-3 or TRBV12-4 and J is TRBJ1-2; TRBD1 is a possible D gene (6 bases). The ends were cut back, 2 bases at V and 5 bases at J, with 18 bases in the middle. This CDR3 spans 16 amino acids. This chain's CDR3 is CASSLTRSRGGYGYTF. CDR3 nucleotides: TGTGCCAGCAGTTTAACAAGGAGCAGGGGAGGGTATGGCTACACCTTC.

This clonotype was picked up a small number of times. The chain links TRBV25-1 to TRBJ2-1; a weak D match, TRBD2 (5 bases). V was shortened by 5 bases and J by 8 bases, with 16 bases between the two germline ends. Germline V lookup: CDR1 MGHDK, CDR2 SYGVNS. CDR3 length: 14 amino acids. The CDR3 nucleotides are TGTGCCAGCAGTCCCGCGGGTAGGTGGGATGAGCAGTTCTTC. This translates into CASSPAGRWDEQFF.

This clonotype was recorded many times. The rearrangement uses TRBV5-6 and TRBJ1-3, with TRBD1 as a possible D gene (6 bases). CDR1 is SGHDT, CDR2 YYEEEE, per germline. The CDR3 sequence is 13 residues long. Trimming shortened V by 4 bases and J by 4 bases, and 9 bases separated the two germline ends. CDR3 amino acids: CASSGTTGNTIYF. The CDR3, as DNA: TGTGCCAGCAGCGGGACAACGGGAAACACCATATATTTT.

V usage is TRBV30 and J usage is TRBJ2-7; either TRBD1 or TRBD2 may supply D (6 bases each). Germline CDR1 GTSNPN, CDR2 SVGIG (reference sequence). With 2 bases removed from V and 1 base from J, the gap between germline ends came to 12 bases. The CDR3 has 14 amino acids. The CDR3 DNA follows: TGTGCCTGGAGTTATTGGGGGGCATCCTACGAGCAGTACTTC. Amino acid sequence: CAWSYWGASYEQYF.

The CDR3 sequence is CASSLEGGGYSYEQYF. As DNA, the CDR3 is TGTGCCAGCAGCTTAGAGGGCGGAGGATACTCCTACGAGCAGTACTTC. The chain recombines TRBV7-8 with TRBJ2-7, with D possibly being TRBD2 (5 bases). The ends were cut back, 1 base at V and 0 bases at J, with 13 bases in the middle. Germline lookup yields CDR1 SGHVS and CDR2 FQNEAQ. The CDR3 is 16 residues long.

This clonotype turned up a few times. The chain recombines TRBV5-5 with TRBJ2-7; D is undetermined. The CDR3 is 14 residues long. V was clipped by 0 bases and J by 2 bases, with 9 bases between them. CDR1 is SGHKS, CDR2 YYEKEE, per germline (reference sequence). The CDR3 loop reads CASSLVVGTYEQYF. CDR3 DNA: TGTGCCAGCAGCTTGGTAGTAGGGACCTACGAGCAGTACTTC.

In its sample, this clonotype was seen many times. The V gene is TRBV20-1, the J gene TRBJ2-7, with 7 bases matching TRBD1. The V gene end was trimmed by 1 base and the J gene end by 0 bases; junction bases not matched to a gene: 6. Germline V lookup: CDR1 DFQATT, CDR2 SNEGSKA (reference sequence). The CDR3 has 15 residues. The CDR3 spells CSARVDRMSSYEQYF. Written as DNA, the CDR3 is TGCAGTGCTAGAGTGGACAGGATGAGCTCCTACGAGCAGTACTTC.

This clonotype was seen a single time. The J gene is TRBJ2-7, the V gene TRBV6-2 or TRBV6-3; D unresolved. The CDR3 sequence is 15 residues long. Germline V gene sequence: CDR1 MNHEY, CDR2 SVGEGT. V lost 1 base to trimming and J lost 2 bases, with 12 bases between them. The DNA of the CDR3 is TGTGCCAGCAGTTACTATCGCGGAAGCGCCTACGAGCAGTACTTC. Encoded protein: CASSYYRGSAYEQYF.

The chain combines TRBV7-9 with TRBJ2-5; D is ambiguous. The germline gives CDR1 SEHNR, CDR2 FQNEAQ (reference sequence). The CDR3 is 13 residues long. With 3 bases removed from V and 5 bases from J, the gap between germline ends came to 10 bases. CDR3 in amino acids: CASSFTQVETQYF. CDR3 nucleotides: TGTGCCAGCAGCTTCACCCAAGTCGAGACCCAGTACTTC.

This clonotype was seen ten or more times. The chain links TRBV12-3 or TRBV12-4 to TRBJ2-3, with 7 bases that match TRBD2. V lost 6 bases, J lost 7 bases, and 4 bases stayed unmatched. This CDR3 is built from 12 residues. CDR3 region: CASSQTSNTQYF. The CDR3 DNA reads as TGTGCCAGCAGCCAGACTAGCAATACGCAGTATTTT.

The V call is TRBV12-3 or TRBV12-4, the J call TRBJ1-1; D gene ambiguous. Trimming took 4 bases from V and 0 from J, leaving 18 bases between them. The CDR3 sequence is 17 residues long. As DNA, the CDR3 is TGTGCCAGCAGTTACCACGGCGCAGGAAGCATGAACACTGAAGCTTTCTTT. This translates into CASSYHGAGSMNTEAFF.

This clonotype has a handful of counts. V is TRBV6-5 and J is TRBJ1-2, with 7 nucleotides matching TRBD1. This CDR3 region has 15 residues. Germline-derived CDR1 and CDR2 are MNHEY and SVGAGI. Unmatched junction bases numbered 11, after V lost 4 bases and J lost 6 bases. CDR3 protein: CASSFTGDSANGYTF. The CDR3, as DNA: TGTGCCAGCAGTTTCACAGGGGACAGTGCTAATGGCTACACCTTC.

This clonotype has just a few counts. This chain's CDR3 is CASTKGNQPQHF. The CDR3 region has the DNA TGTGCCAGCACCAAGGGGAATCAGCCCCAGCATTTT. The V call is TRBV28, the J call TRBJ1-5; D possibly corresponds to TRBD1 (5 bases). The CDR3 extends over 12 amino acids. CDR1 and CDR2 from the germline V gene are MDHEN and SYDVKM. V was shortened by 7 bases and J by 4 bases, with 8 bases between the two germline ends.

This clonotype was counted a single time. One base away lies a much larger clone, so this may be a sequencing read error. The chain couples TRBV6-2 or TRBV6-3 to TRBJ2-2; D call uncertain. This CDR3 has 13 amino acids. The germline V and J ends were trimmed by 1 base and 3 bases, with 3 bases remaining between them. Per the germline V gene, CDR1 is MNHEY and CDR2 is SVGEGT. The CDR3 here is CASSYFYTGELFF. CDR3 DNA sequence: TGTGCCAGCAGTTACTTCTACACCGGGGAGCTGTTTTTT.

This clonotype came up many times. The gene calls are TRBV20-1 and TRBJ2-7; 8 nucleotides match TRBD1. Germline values: CDR1 DFQATT, CDR2 SNEGSKA (reference sequence). This CDR3 has 14 amino acids. V lost 0 bases to trimming and J lost 6 bases; unmatched junction nucleotides: 7. The CDR3 spells CSARDRQGSGEQYF. As DNA, the CDR3 is TGCAGTGCTAGAGATCGACAGGGGTCCGGCGAGCAGTACTTC.

This clonotype has more than one count but fewer than ten. The chain couples TRBV12-3 or TRBV12-4 to TRBJ1-4; tentative D call: TRBD1 (5 bases). The V end was cut by 1 base, the J end by 10 bases, with 13 bases between. This CDR3 has 14 residues. The chain's CDR3 is CASSLEGLTGKLFF. DNA of the CDR3: TGTGCCAGCAGTTTAGAGGGACTTACGGGAAAACTGTTTTTT.

This chain joins TRBV9 and TRBJ2-7; D gene uncertain. V was clipped by 2 bases and J by 2 bases, with 14 bases between them. The germline gives CDR1 SGDLS, CDR2 YYNGEE. The CDR3 runs to 15 residues. CDR3 loop: CASSVDPSAPYEQYF. CDR3 DNA: TGTGCCAGCAGCGTGGACCCCTCGGCCCCCTACGAGCAGTACTTC.

There are a few counts of this clonotype. The gene calls are TRBV10-3 and TRBJ1-2; weak D call: TRBD1 (6 bases). The CDR3 is made up of 14 amino acids. Trimming shortened V by 2 bases and J by 4 bases, and 11 bases separated the two germline ends. CDR1 is ENHRY, CDR2 SYGVKD, per germline. Here the CDR3 reads CAISEGGHGYGYTF. For the CDR3, the DNA is TGTGCCATCAGTGAGGGGGGACATGGCTATGGCTACACCTTC.

This chain uses TRBV3-1 with TRBJ2-7, with D unresolved. Germline CDR1 is LGHDT and CDR2 is YNNKEL (reference sequence). This CDR3 comprises 13 residues. Trimming left V 2 bases short and J 2 bases short, with 7 bases between. CDR3 bases: TGTGCCAGCAGCCAAAAAATAACCTACGAGCAGTACTTC. It encodes CASSQKITYEQYF.